The subject of this entry is one T cell receptor (beta chain). This specimen comes from a study of blood T cell repertoires in COVID-19. V was pared by 6 bases and J by 6 bases, with 17 bases of the junction left unmatched. Germline lookup yields CDR1 WNHNN and CDR2 SYGVQD (reference sequence). This CDR3 spans 17 amino acids. Generated by immunoSEQ multiplex PCR, the TCRdb table keeps only in-frame clones and is missing some. The data show about 260,000 clones, about nine tenths seen once. Sequencing used peripheral blood. The receptor comes from a woman aged 40 to 55 who had recovered from COVID-19. The chain recombines TRBV10-1 with TRBJ1-1; 9 nucleotides line up with TRBD1. The CDR3 DNA is TGCGCCAGCAGACACAAATGGGACAGGGATCCGTGCCCTGAAGCTTTCTTT. Its translation is CASRHKWDRDPCPEAFF.